This T cell receptor (beta chain) was obtained from a study of T cell repertoires in cytomegalovirus infection. Study at large: Indications of both CMV infection and matching HLA type were provided by public TCR beta signatures. Study-wide results and limits: Clonotype analysis showed dominance of the ex vivo response by HLA-C-restricted CMV-specific TCR beta clonotypes.

This clonotype has ten or more counts. Antigen specificity is unknown. The V gene's germline CDR1 is SGHTA and CDR2 FQGNSA. Trimming pared 2 bases from V and 5 bases from J, leaving 10 bases between. The CDR3 contains 13 residues. One entry per CDR3 protein results from TCRdb running MiXCR on the reads. The table shows about 250,000 distinct CDR3 sequences, with around 6.2% occurring only once. The rearrangement links TRBV7-2 to TRBJ2-7, with D maybe TRBD1 (5 bases). The clonotype comes from a human donor in good health (CMV status not recorded). Some clones in this sample may be carry-over from other donors' samples. Sequencing input: PBMCs. The CDR3 DNA reads as TGTGCCAGCAGCTTAAGGCAGGGCCACGAGCAGTACTTC. This translates into CASSLRQGHEQYF.